This T cell receptor (beta chain) was found in a study of blood T cell repertoires in COVID-19. Trimming cost V 9 bases and J 4 bases; bases outside gene matches: 12. Germline-derived CDR1 and CDR2 are MRHNA and SNTAGT. This CDR3 spans 14 amino acids. Repertoires were generated with immunoSEQ multiplex PCR, while TCRdb's copy carries only in-frame clones and drops some. The data contain approximately 380,000 clones, approximately 90% of them singletons. The sample consisted of PBMCs or T cells enriched from blood (not recorded which). This TCR came from a woman between 18 and 29 years old who had recovered from COVID-19. This chain connects TRBV6-4 to TRBJ2-7, with 7 bases that match TRBD2. CDR3 region: CARPEGRGRYEQYF. The CDR3 DNA reads TGTGCCAGGCCAGAGGGGCGGGGGAGATACGAGCAGTACTTC.